This TCR beta chain derives from a study of T cells in Graves' hyperthyroidism and ophthalmopathy. The study, taken as a whole, reports: Also found in blood were most expanded thyroid clonotypes above 0.001. The model forecast ophthalmopathy, anticipating it by a median around 6.5 months before onset.

The table lists this clonotype with a few counts. Its cognate antigen is unknown. Amplification of TCR beta CDR3 regions was performed using RNA transcripts as template. Primed by the HTBI set, a first-round RT-PCR was run on the TCR CDR3. Using its own MiXCR run on the multiplex PCR reads, TCRdb lists one record per CDR3 protein. The sample has 550,000 to 850,000 distinct CDR3 sequences; under 20% are singletons. The CDR3 length is 15 residues. V shed 6 bases and J shed 4 bases, with 15 bases lying between them. Sequences were obtained from blood. This TCR was sampled from a woman in her forties or fifties with Graves' hyperthyroidism that later progressed to Graves' ophthalmopathy. This chain connects TRBV12-3 or TRBV12-4 to TRBJ1-4; D remains unclear. The CDR3, as DNA: TGTGCCAGCAGCCCCTGGGATGACCTTAATGAAAAACTGTTTTTT. This sequence encodes CASSPWDDLNEKLFF.